These T cell receptor beta chains were read from a single sample in a study of molecular identifiers for immune sequencing clone quantification. Via MiXCR, TCRdb re-called the PCR reads, giving one row per CDR3 protein. Found here are more than 450,000 distinct CDR3 sequences, 25% of them singletons; the top ten hold around 0.8%. Material: naive CD8+ T cells from blood, with Jurkat cell RNA spiked in. These receptors were taken from a human donor in good health. Some libraries in this study had Jurkat cell RNA spiked in. The CDR3 runs from the conserved cysteine through the conserved F or W. The order of the fields is CDR3 length, D gene, J gene, clone size, V gene, CDR3 protein, CDR3 DNA. A D gene is named only where the DNA matches it firmly. Clone sizes are given selectively: once, few, many, or a class where the clone is expanded.

length: 16; D: TRBD1; J: TRBJ2-7; size: many; V: TRBV28; CDR3: CASSLSPWDSSYEQYF; DNA: TGTGCCAGCAGTTTGAGTCCTTGGGACAGCTCCTACGAGCAGTACTTC
length: 14; D: TRBD1; J: TRBJ1-5; size: few; V: TRBV27; CDR3: CASGRQGSNQPQHF; DNA: TGTGCCAGCGGGAGACAGGGTAGCAATCAGCCCCAGCATTTT
length: 15; D: TRBD1; J: TRBJ1-2; size: once; V: TRBV7-9; CDR3: CASSSTGTGVYGYTF; DNA: TGTGCCAGCAGTTCCACCGGGACAGGGGTCTATGGCTACACCTTC
length: 18; D: .; J: TRBJ1-2; size: few; V: TRBV25-1; CDR3: CASIYWRQLYHPNYGYTF; DNA: TGTGCCAGCATCTACTGGCGACAGCTTTATCATCCTAACTATGGCTACACCTTC
length: 14; D: .; J: TRBJ2-7; size: .; V: TRBV13; CDR3: CASLAKDSTYEQYF; DNA: TGTGCCAGCCTCGCGAAGGACAGCACCTACGAGCAGTACTTC
length: 16; D: .; J: TRBJ2-5; size: .; V: TRBV28; CDR3: CASTTSLGDRRETQYF; DNA: TGTGCCAGCACCACAAGTTTGGGGGATAGGCGGGAGACCCAGTACTTC
length: 12; D: .; J: TRBJ2-5; size: many; V: TRBV29-1; CDR3: CSVEGSQETQYF; DNA: TGCAGCGTTGAGGGCAGTCAAGAGACCCAGTACTTC
length: 15; D: .; J: TRBJ1-1; size: .; V: TRBV7-9; CDR3: CASSLGHGQGTEAFF; DNA: TGTGCCAGCAGCTTAGGTCACGGACAAGGGACTGAAGCTTTCTTT
length: 13; D: .; J: TRBJ2-4; size: many; V: TRBV5-1; CDR3: CASALGEKGIQYF; DNA: TGCGCCAGCGCCTTAGGAGAGAAAGGCATTCAGTACTTC
length: 15; D: .; J: TRBJ2-7; size: many; V: TRBV4-3; CDR3: CASSQDVGQNYEQYF; DNA: TGCGCCAGCAGCCAAGATGTGGGGCAGAACTACGAGCAGTACTTC
length: 15; D: .; J: TRBJ2-7; size: few; V: TRBV10-3; CDR3: CAISESSSDSYEQYF; DNA: TGTGCCATCAGTGAGTCGTCTAGCGACTCCTACGAGCAGTACTTC
length: 15; D: .; J: TRBJ1-1; size: .; V: TRBV12-3/TRBV12-4; CDR3: CASSFVFYPNTEAFF; DNA: TGTGCCAGCAGTTTCGTCTTTTACCCGAACACTGAAGCTTTCTTT
length: 15; D: .; J: TRBJ1-1; size: .; V: TRBV7-9; CDR3: CASSLGVGRDTEAFF; DNA: TGTGCCAGCAGCTTAGGAGTAGGGCGGGACACTGAAGCTTTCTTT
length: 16; D: .; J: TRBJ2-7; size: many; V: TRBV6-5; CDR3: CASSYSIGQTGHEQYF; DNA: TGTGCCAGCAGTTACTCGATAGGTCAAACGGGGCACGAGCAGTACTTC
length: 15; D: TRBD1; J: TRBJ1-4; size: .; V: TRBV4-3; CDR3: CASSPMTGSPEKLFF; DNA: TGCGCCAGCAGCCCGATGACAGGGTCCCCTGAAAAACTGTTTTTT
length: 14; D: .; J: TRBJ1-1; size: many; V: TRBV28; CDR3: CASSLGEINTEAFF; DNA: TGTGCCAGCAGTTTGGGGGAAATCAACACTGAAGCTTTCTTT
length: 14; D: .; J: TRBJ2-5; size: many; V: TRBV19; CDR3: CASSPGTQFGTQYF; DNA: TGTGCCAGTAGTCCCGGGACCCAGTTCGGGACCCAGTACTTC
length: 14; D: TRBD2; J: TRBJ2-7; size: few; V: TRBV6-5; CDR3: CASSFHRLAYEQYF; DNA: TGTGCCAGCAGTTTTCACCGACTAGCGTACGAGCAGTACTTC